The 32 T cell receptor beta chains below were found in one sample sequenced in a study of OX40 agonist ivuxolimab in advanced cancers. Repertoires were generated with immunoSEQ multiplex PCR, while TCRdb's copy carries only in-frame clones and drops some. The sample has around 85,000 clones; less than 95% are singletons. The source was CD4+ or CD8+ T cells sorted from blood, collected in a trial of the OX40 agonist ivuxolimab. These receptors all stem from an adult with an advanced solid tumor such as melanoma, head and neck, liver or kidney cancer.

The chain couples TRBV19 to TRBJ1-5; D ambiguous. The length of the CDR3 is 15 residues. Trimming pared 3 bases from V and 2 bases from J, leaving 11 bases between. Per the germline V gene, CDR1 is LNHDA and CDR2 is SQIVND (reference sequence). CDR3 protein: CASSMMAVGNQPQHF. The CDR3 DNA reads TGTGCCAGTAGTATGATGGCGGTGGGCAATCAGCCCCAGCATTTT. The full variable domain, completed using reference TRBV19 and TRBJ1-5, is DGGITQSPKYLFRKEGQNVTLSCEQNLNHDAMYWYRQDPGQGLRLIYYSQIVNDFQKGDIAEGYSVSREKKESFPLTVTSAQKNPTAFYLCASSMMAVGNQPQHFGDGTRLSIL.

The chain combines TRBV4-1 with TRBJ2-3, with TRBD2 matching 7 bases. V shed 1 base and J 12 bases; nucleotides not matched to a gene: 4. CDR3 length equals 12 residues. Germline V lookup: CDR1 MGHRA, CDR2 YSYEKL. CDR3 DNA sequence: TGCGCCAGCAGCCAAGGGGAGGGTGTACAGTATTTT. Its translation is CASSQGEGVQYF.

The chain employs TRBV14 and TRBJ2-3, with D unresolved. The germline V gene has CDR1 SGHDN and CDR2 FVKESK. V lost 3 bases and J lost 1, with 5 bases in between. This CDR3 has 13 amino acids. CDR3 DNA sequence: TGTGCCAGCAGCCAGGTTCGCACAGATACGCAGTATTTT. Translated: CASSQVRTDTQYF.

V usage is TRBV28 and J usage is TRBJ1-5; a weak D match, TRBD1 (5 bases). V dropped 2 bases and J dropped 6 bases, with 8 bases sitting between them. The CDR3 spans 13 residues. Germline V gene data show CDR1 as MDHEN and CDR2 as SYDVKM. The CDR3 loop reads CASSLAGTQPQHF. CDR3 bases: TGTGCCAGCAGTTTAGCAGGGACTCAGCCCCAGCATTTT.

This sequence joins TRBV5-1 and TRBJ1-5; possible D gene TRBD1, 5 bases. Germline CDR1 is SGHRS and CDR2 is YFSETQ. This CDR3 is built from 16 residues. The germline V and J ends were trimmed by 4 bases and 2 bases, with 16 bases remaining between them. As DNA, the CDR3 is TGCGCCAGCAGCCCCGATCCGGGGGGAGGCAATCAGCCCCAGCATTTT. It yields the protein CASSPDPGGGNQPQHF.

The rearrangement uses TRBV19 and TRBJ1-1; D is ambiguous. CDR1 is LNHDA, CDR2 SQIVND, per germline (reference sequence). Between the trimmed V and J ends, which lost 9 bases and 7 bases, there was a span of 9 bases. CDR3 size: 10 residues. CDR3 nucleotide sequence: TGTGCCAGCCGGGAGAGTGAAGCTTTCTTT. It specifies CASRESEAFF.

Worth noting for this clone: Other nucleotide sequences from this sample produce the same CDR3. The chain couples TRBV28 to TRBJ2-3; 8 bases match TRBD1. V trimming: 6 bases; J trimming: 6 bases; junction bases outside the gene matches: 5. This CDR3 spans 13 amino acids. The V gene's germline CDR1 is MDHEN and CDR2 SYDVKM. The CDR3 region is CASRPTGADTQYF. In DNA form, the CDR3 reads TGTGCCAGCAGACCGACAGGGGCGGATACGCAGTATTTT.

This chain joins TRBV30 and TRBJ1-2, with D possibly TRBD1 on 5 matching bases. V lost 2 bases and J 8 bases, leaving 27 bases between the germline ends. The CDR3 is made up of 17 amino acids. Germline V lookup: CDR1 GTSNPN, CDR2 SVGIG (reference sequence). The CDR3, as DNA: TGTGCCTGGAGTCCATGGGACGGAGGTTCGATAAAAAGCGGCTACACCTTC. Amino acid sequence: CAWSPWDGGSIKSGYTF.

V is TRBV28 and J is TRBJ1-1; 8 bases are a match to TRBD1. V lost 10 bases and J lost 4; bases outside the gene matches: 20. CDR1 is MDHEN and CDR2 is SYDVKM in the germline V gene. This CDR3 has 17 amino acids. The CDR3 here is CATQFYGQGREGTEAFF. In DNA form, the CDR3 reads TGTGCCACCCAGTTTTATGGACAGGGTAGAGAGGGCACTGAAGCTTTCTTT.

This clone has a single count. The chain uses TRBV28 and TRBJ1-5; D unresolved. The CDR3 runs 13 residues. V dropped 6 bases and J dropped 9 bases, with 15 bases sitting between them. Germline V CDR1 and CDR2: MDHEN, SYDVKM. The CDR3 DNA follows: TGTGCCAGCAGCCCTTCCCCTCTCCGGCCCCAGCATTTT. Translated: CASSPSPLRPQHF.

J is TRBJ2-1 and V is TRBV5-6, with D possibly TRBD2 on 6 matching bases. V was trimmed by 4 bases and J by 6 bases, leaving 11 bases between them. Germline V gene sequence: CDR1 SGHDT, CDR2 YYEEEE. This CDR3 has 13 amino acids. DNA of the CDR3: TGTGCCAGCAGCCTCGGGACTCTCAATGAGCAGTTCTTC. Its protein product is CASSLGTLNEQFF.

The rearrangement joins TRBV4-2 to TRBJ2-3; D ambiguous. CDR1 LGHNA and CDR2 YNFKEQ come from the germline V gene. Trimming shortened V by 0 bases and J by 10 bases, and 8 bases separated the two germline ends. This CDR3 is 12 amino acids long. The CDR3 loop is CASSQDLGPQYF. The DNA of the CDR3 is TGTGCCAGCAGCCAAGATCTCGGCCCGCAGTATTTT.

The chain combines TRBV5-6 with TRBJ2-3, with unresolved D. Germline V gene sequence: CDR1 SGHDT, CDR2 YYEEEE. V was cut by 4 bases and J by 0 bases, with 12 bases left in between. There are 15 residues in the CDR3. The CDR3 region has the DNA TGTGCCAGCAGCCCCGGTTACCCTAGCACAGATACGCAGTATTTT. It encodes CASSPGYPSTDTQYF.

The V call is TRBV21-1, the J call TRBJ2-3; the D call TRBD1 from the table was never checked on the DNA. TRBV21-1 is shown as a pseudogene. The CDR3 spans 15 residues. CDR3 amino acids: CASSKGGHLVDTQYF. In DNA form, the CDR3 reads TGTGCCAGCAGCAAAGGGGGCCACCTGGTAGATACGCAGTATTTT.

The CDR3 sequence: CASSAINTGELFF. Here the CDR3 DNA reads TGTGCCAGCAGCGCCATCAACACCGGGGAGCTGTTTTTT. The chain links TRBV7-2 to TRBJ2-2; D is ambiguous. V shed 5 bases and J shed 2 bases, with 6 bases lying between them. The CDR3 is made up of 13 amino acids. Per the germline V gene, CDR1 is SGHTA and CDR2 is FQGNSA.

The DNA for the CDR3 is TGCAGCGTTGACACGGAGGCATCCTATGGCTACACCTTC. The encoded protein is CSVDTEASYGYTF. The J gene is TRBJ1-2, the V gene TRBV29-1; D unresolved. Germline CDR1 is SQVTM and CDR2 is ANQGSEA. V dropped 3 bases and J dropped 4 bases, with 12 bases sitting between them. The CDR3 has 13 amino acids.

This sequence joins TRBV6-1 and TRBJ2-6; D unclear. The V gene's germline CDR1 is MNHNS and CDR2 SASEGT. Trimming left V 3 bases short and J 1 base short, with 7 bases between. This CDR3 has 15 residues. The CDR3 bases are TGTGCCAGCAGTGATGAAGGGTCTGGGGCCAACGTCCTGACTTTC. It translates to CASSDEGSGANVLTF.

The V and J genes are TRBV6-1 and TRBJ2-1; D is perhaps TRBD1 (7 bases). Trimming cost V 7 bases and J 6 bases, with 13 bases left between them. This CDR3 region has 13 residues. The germline V gene has CDR1 MNHNS and CDR2 SASEGT. DNA of the CDR3: TGTGCCAGCAAACGGCAGGGGGGCAATGAGCAGTTCTTC. This sequence encodes CASKRQGGNEQFF.

The chain links TRBV28 to TRBJ1-5, with no clear D. CDR3 size: 13 residues. Germline V lookup: CDR1 MDHEN, CDR2 SYDVKM. With 5 bases removed from V and 4 bases from J, the gap between germline ends came to 9 bases. The CDR3 nucleotides read TGTGCCAGCAGTGATCTCGATAATCAGCCCCAGCATTTT. Amino acids: CASSDLDNQPQHF.

The chain carries TRBV25-1 and TRBJ1-2, with TRBD1 matching over 11 bases. Germline assignment: CDR1 MGHDK and CDR2 SYGVNS. J gave up 7 bases and V 4 bases, and 5 bases lay outside the gene matches. The CDR3 spans 14 residues. CDR3 loop: CASSGTGGGFGYTF. The CDR3 DNA follows: TGTGCCAGCAGTGGGACAGGGGGCGGTTTTGGCTACACCTTC.

The chain uses TRBV28 and TRBJ2-5; no reliable D call. The J call may be faulty, since TRBJ2-7 better matches the DNA end. The CDR3 is made up of 14 amino acids. In germline, CDR1 is MDHEN, CDR2 SYDVKM. The DNA of the CDR3 is TGTGCCAGCAGTTTAACCTCGGTCTCCTACGAGCAGTACTTC. Translation gives CASSLTSVSYEQYF.

This chain links TRBV30 with TRBJ2-3; 8 nucleotides line up with TRBD2. Germline V gene sequence: CDR1 GTSNPN, CDR2 SVGIG (reference sequence). This CDR3 contains 20 residues. V gave up 0 bases and J gave up 0 bases; unmatched junction bases: 17. In DNA form, the CDR3 reads TGTGCCTGGAGTGTAACCCCCCCGGGAGGGGGGCCTTCTAGCACAGATACGCAGTATTTT. Its protein product is CAWSVTPPGGGPSSTDTQYF.

This clone appeared a single time. This chain links TRBV30 with TRBJ1-5; tentatively, D is TRBD1 (5 bases). The germline CDR1 and CDR2 sequences are GTSNPN and SVGIG (reference sequence). The CDR3 has 14 amino acids. V lost 2 bases and J lost 7, with 15 bases in between. CDR3 bases: TGTGCCTGGAGTACAAAGGGGCTTGGCCAGCCCCAGCATTTT. It is translated as CAWSTKGLGQPQHF.

The chain links TRBV6-5 to TRBJ2-1; D remains unclear. The V gene lost 4 bases and the J gene lost 0 bases, with 7 bases spanning the gap. Germline V gives CDR1 MNHEY, CDR2 SVGAGI. The CDR3 is 14 amino acids. Written as DNA, the CDR3 is TGTGCCAGCAGTTGGTTGAGCTCCTACAATGAGCAGTTCTTC. Translating gives CASSWLSSYNEQFF.

The chain links TRBV28 to TRBJ1-2; D perhaps matches TRBD1 (5 bases). Germline CDR1 reads MDHEN; CDR2 reads SYDVKM. The CDR3 runs to 14 residues. Trimming pared 1 base from V and 4 bases from J, leaving 10 bases between. CDR3 amino acids: CASSLYDSSYGYTF. The CDR3, as DNA: TGTGCCAGCAGTTTATACGACAGTAGCTATGGCTACACCTTC.

The chain has TRBV15 and TRBJ2-3; tentatively, D is TRBD2 (6 bases). Trimming removed 0 bases at V and 1 base at J, with 11 bases between. The CDR3 loop spans 16 amino acids. Germline V lookup: CDR1 LNHNV, CDR2 YYDKDF (reference sequence). The CDR3 region is CATSRDPGLGTDTQYF. CDR3 DNA sequence: TGTGCCACCAGCAGAGATCCGGGACTCGGCACAGATACGCAGTATTTT. Using reference TRBV15 and TRBJ2-3 for the parts outside the CDR3, the full variable domain is DAMVIQNPRYQVTQFGKPVTLSCSQTLNHNVMYWYQQKSSQAPKLLFHYYDKDFNNEADTPDNFQSRRPNTSFCFLDIRSPGLGDTAMYLCATSRDPGLGTDTQYFGPGTRLTVL.

V and J are TRBV29-1 and TRBJ2-4; D unclear. The ends were cut back, 0 bases at V and 0 bases at J, with 6 bases in the middle. Germline loops: CDR1 SQVTM, CDR2 ANQGSEA. The CDR3 has 14 amino acids. For the CDR3, the DNA is TGCAGCGTTGAAGATCGACTAGCCAAAAACATTCAGTACTTC. This gives the protein CSVEDRLAKNIQYF.

The CDR3 protein is CATSTGLAGVSDTQYF. DNA of the CDR3: TGTGCCACCAGCACCGGACTAGCGGGAGTATCCGATACGCAGTATTTT. The chain carries TRBV15 and TRBJ2-3; TRBD2 agrees at 13 bases. Germline-derived CDR1 and CDR2 are LNHNV and YYDKDF (reference sequence). J was trimmed by 6 bases and V by 4 bases; bases with no gene match: 7. The CDR3 is 16 residues long.

The chain links TRBV27 to TRBJ1-2; D uncertain. CDR3 length equals 11 residues. Trimming took off 4 bases at V and 8 bases at J, with 8 bases between the two ends. Germline-derived CDR1 and CDR2 are MNHEY and SMNVEV (reference sequence). CDR3 nucleotides: TGTGCCAGCAGTTCGTGGCAGGGCTACACCTTC. Translation gives CASSSWQGYTF.

The J gene is TRBJ1-1, the V gene TRBV5-1, with D unresolved. In germline, CDR1 is SGHRS, CDR2 YFSETQ. The CDR3 has 14 residues. The V and J ends lost 0 bases and 2 bases respectively, with 8 bases between them. CDR3 coding DNA: TGCGCCAGCAGCTTGGTCAGACGTAACACTGAAGCTTTCTTT. Protein product: CASSLVRRNTEAFF.

With regard to this clone: Sequence at one end of the junction differs from germline and may be a read error. The rearrangement joins TRBV4-3 to TRBJ2-3; 7 nucleotides line up with TRBD2. This CDR3 spans 15 amino acids. Germline CDR1 and CDR2: LGHNA and YSLEER. Written as DNA, the CDR3 is TGCGCCAGCAGTCAAGGGCGGGGAGGGGCAGATACGCAGTATTTT. Translated, it gives CASSQGRGGADTQYF.

The chain carries TRBV25-1 and TRBJ2-1, with 7 bases aligning to TRBD2. CDR3 length: 15 residues. Trimming at V came to 2 bases and at J to 6 bases, leaving 7 bases not matched to a gene. Germline CDR1 MGHDK, CDR2 SYGVNS. The chain's CDR3 is CASSEGGGRSNEQFF. The CDR3 DNA is TGTGCCAGCAGTGAAGGTGGCGGGAGAAGCAATGAGCAGTTCTTC.